This paragraph reports one T cell receptor (beta chain). Trimming stripped 3 bases from V and 0 bases from J, with 5 bases between. CDR1 and CDR2 from the germline V gene are LNHDA and SQIVND (reference sequence). The CDR3 extends over 14 amino acids. The source of the sample is a study of blood T cell repertoires in COVID-19. Turning to the study itself: Spain, Italy and the United States supplied samples that represented acute and convalescent COVID-19.

Those enrolled, adults aged roughly 18 to 100 years, came from about 24 US areas. Two negative PCRs, clearance, or symptom resolution characterized the recovered Cohort 3 donors. In the study's own analysis: Estimated nucleated cell counts came from reference gene primer amplification. The repertoire was sequenced with immunoSEQ multiplex PCR; TCRdb's copy has only in-frame clones and lacks some. The DNA was the basis for D and trimming; V, J and clone size are from that table. The sample gives 250,000 to 300,000 clones, roughly 90% of which show up once; 1.1% is in the top ten. The rearrangement joins TRBV19 to TRBJ1-4, with D unclear. The sequencing sample was made of PBMCs or T cells enriched from blood (not recorded which). The clonotype was recovered from a woman aged 30 to 39 who had recovered from COVID-19. CDR3 nucleotides: TGTGCCAGTAGTATCTCCCCAACTAATGAAAAACTGTTTTTT. Its protein is CASSISPTNEKLFF.